The sequence of this T cell receptor (beta chain) was determined in a study of response to subunit inactivated influenza vaccine. Overall study findings and caveats: Authors suggested each seasonal flu vaccination may recruit only limited numbers of new T cells.

The CDR3 has 12 amino acids. Germline V gene sequence: CDR1 DFQATT, CDR2 SNEGSKA (reference sequence). V was pared by 6 bases and J by 4 bases, with 12 bases between. This clonotype has just a few counts. What it binds is not known. MiXCR was run by TCRdb on the RT-PCR reads, yielding one entry per CDR3 protein. The top ten clones hold under 13% of a sample with hundreds of thousands of distinct CDR3 sequences, around a sixth of them seen once. The sample was PBMCs from blood, taken more than 4 days after vaccination. The rearrangement uses TRBV20-1 and TRBJ1-2; D uncertain. This TCR was sampled from a man aged 50-60 years who received an inactivated influenza vaccine. Written as DNA, the CDR3 is TGCAGTGCCCCGCCGTCGCCCTATGGCTACACCTTC. Translated, it gives CSAPPSPYGYTF.